The rows below give T cell receptor beta chains drawn from one sample of a study of blood T cell repertoires in COVID-19. Method: immunoSEQ multiplex PCR; TCRdb's copy keeps in-frame clones and lacks some. The sample carries a few hundred thousand clones, approximately 90% recorded once. The specimen was peripheral blood. These receptors were obtained from a man aged 30-40 years with acute or convalescent COVID-19. CDR3s include the opening cysteine and the closing phenylalanine or tryptophan. Fields, in order: J gene, clone size, V gene, D gene, CDR3 DNA, CDR3 protein. The D gene is left open where the match is weak. Some rows mark clone size as missing; the rest say once, few, many or name a class of expanded clone.

TRBJ1-2 - TRBV28 TRBD1 TGTGCCAGCAGAGTCTTTCAGGGGGCTGGTGGCTACACCTTC CASRVFQGAGGYTF
TRBJ1-5 - TRBV2 - TGTGCCAGCAGCCTAGAGGGGCCCCAGCATTTT CASSLEGPQHF
TRBJ1-1 - TRBV30 - TGTGCCTGGAGTGTACAGGGAGCGGTCCCTGAAGCTTTCTTT CAWSVQGAVPEAFF
TRBJ1-5 once TRBV18 - TGTGCCAGCTCACCACGGTCGACCCCTAGTGAGCCCCAGCATTTT CASSPRSTPSEPQHF
TRBJ1-1 - TRBV18 - TGTGCCAGCTACCCGGACAGTGTGATTGCCACTGAAGCTTTCTTT CASYPDSVIATEAFF
TRBJ2-2 - TRBV30 TRBD1 TGTGCCTCAGACAGGGCGGGCACCGGGGAGCTGTTTTTT CASDRAGTGELFF
TRBJ1-2 - TRBV28 TRBD1 TGTGCCAGCAGTTCGGGCGACAGGGCGAGAGGCTACACCTTC CASSSGDRARGYTF
TRBJ2-1 - TRBV28 TRBD1 TGTGCCAGCAGTTTATGGGGACAGGGATCCTACAATGAGCAGTTCTTC CASSLWGQGSYNEQFF
TRBJ1-6 - TRBV30 - TGTGCCTGGAGTGTACAGGGCTCCTATAATTCACCCCTCCACTTT CAWSVQGSYNSPLHF
TRBJ1-3 - TRBV9 - TGTGCCAGCAGCGTAGGGACAGCTGGAAACACCATATATTTT CASSVGTAGNTIYF
TRBJ1-1 - TRBV5-5 - TGTGCCAGCAGTAGTAGGGGCACTGAAGCTTTCTTT CASSSRGTEAFF
TRBJ2-5 - TRBV30 TRBD2 TGTGCCTGGGATAGCGGGGGGGTCCAAGAGACCCAGTACTTC CAWDSGGVQETQYF
TRBJ2-7 - TRBV29-1 - TGCAGCGTTGGAGGAGCGGACTCCTACGAGCAGTACTTC CSVGGADSYEQYF
TRBJ2-6 - TRBV7-8 - TGTGCCAGCAGCTTTGGAGGGCACGTCCGGGCCAACGTCCTGACTTTC CASSFGGHVRANVLTF
TRBJ2-1 once TRBV5-1 TRBD1 TGCGCCAGCAGCCCACCGACAGGGGTTGTCCACAATGAGCAGTTCTTC CASSPPTGVVHNEQFF
TRBJ1-4 - TRBV7-9 - TGTGCCAGCAGTGAGTTGACAACTAATGAAAAACTGTTTTTT CASSELTTNEKLFF
TRBJ1-2 once TRBV29-1 TRBD1 TGCAGCGTTGATGCAGGGGGGCTGGTAGATGGCTACACCTTC CSVDAGGLVDGYTF
TRBJ2-1 - TRBV27 - TGTGCCAGCAGACCGGGAGTAGCACCCCATGAGCAGTTCTTC CASRPGVAPHEQFF
TRBJ2-2 - TRBV7-3 TRBD2 TGTGCCAGCAGCTTAAGCGGGAGGGGAACCGGGGAGCTGTTTTTT CASSLSGRGTGELFF
TRBJ2-2 - TRBV10-2 TRBD2 TGCGCCAGTTCCGTAGCGGGCCCCGGGGAGCTGTTTTTT CASSVAGPGELFF
TRBJ2-1 - TRBV7-3 - TGTGCCAGCAGCTTAAGGGCCAGCTTCGATGAGCAGTTCTTC CASSLRASFDEQFF
TRBJ2-7 - TRBV2 - TGTGCCAGCAGTGAGGCCACCTACGAGCAGTACTTC CASSEATYEQYF
TRBJ2-2 - TRBV5-5 - TGTGCCAGCACCCAGGATGGTTTAGGGGCAGGCACCGGGGAGCTGTTTTTT CASTQDGLGAGTGELFF
TRBJ1-6 - TRBV18 - TGTGCCAGCTCACAGGGAGCTCCTGGCATTAATTCACCCCTCCACTTT CASSQGAPGINSPLHF
TRBJ1-6 - TRBV5-1 TRBD1 TGCGCCAGCAGCAAGACAGGGGGTAGTTCACCCCTCCACTTT CASSKTGGSSPLHF
TRBJ2-1 - TRBV7-9 TRBD2 TGTGCCAGCAGTTCTAGCGGGGGGCAGTTCTTC CASSSSGGQFF
TRBJ1-1 few TRBV4-1 - TGCGCCAGCAGCCAAGGGCTGTCCCAGTTGATGAACACTGAAGCTTTCTTT CASSQGLSQLMNTEAFF
TRBJ2-1 few TRBV29-1 - TGCAGCGTTGAGAGTGACTTGGGTTACAATGAGCAGTTCTTC CSVESDLGYNEQFF
TRBJ1-5 - TRBV30 TRBD1 TGTGCCTGGAGTGTTGGGACAGCTAGCAATCAGCCCCAGCATTTT CAWSVGTASNQPQHF
TRBJ2-7 - TRBV18 TRBD2 TGTGCCAGCTCACCATCTGACGGGGGGGCAGGGGAGGAGCAGTACTTC CASSPSDGGAGEEQYF
TRBJ1-5 - TRBV9 - TGTGCCAGCAGCGTAGGAGGGGGGGGTTATCAGCCCCAGCATTTT CASSVGGGGYQPQHF
TRBJ2-1 - TRBV30 - TGTGCCTGGTCAGGGATCAGCTCCTACAATGAGCAGTTCTTC CAWSGISSYNEQFF
TRBJ2-3 - TRBV10-3 - TGTGCCATCAGTGAAGAGGGCACAGATACGCAGTATTTT CAISEEGTDTQYF
TRBJ2-3 - TRBV9 - TGTGCCAGCAGCACATCTAGCACTAGCACAGATACGCAGTATTTT CASSTSSTSTDTQYF
TRBJ1-5 - TRBV19 - TGTGCCAGTAACCCCGACAGTAGCAATCAGCCCCAGCATTTT CASNPDSSNQPQHF
TRBJ1-5 - TRBV28 TRBD1 TGTGCCAGCAGCCTGGACAGGGGATCCAATCAGCCCCAGCATTTT CASSLDRGSNQPQHF
TRBJ2-1 - TRBV27 - TGTGCCAGCACTCGTAGCTCCTACAATGAGCAGTTCTTC CASTRSSYNEQFF
TRBJ2-7 - TRBV7-9 - TGTGCCAGCAGCTTTTCCAGCTACGAGCAGTACTTC CASSFSSYEQYF
TRBJ2-3 - TRBV7-9 - TGTGCCAGCAGCTTCGGCGGAGATACGCAGTATTTT CASSFGGDTQYF
TRBJ2-1 - TRBV7-9 TRBD2 TGTGCCAGCAGCCAACGGACTAGCGGGGTTGAAGAGCAGTTCTTC CASSQRTSGVEEQFF
TRBJ2-7 - TRBV5-1 - TGCGCCAGCAGCTTGGAAGCGTCCTACGAGCAGTACTTC CASSLEASYEQYF
TRBJ2-3 - TRBV5-1 TRBD2 TGCGCCAGCAGCATGGGATCTAGCGGTTACACAGATACGCAGTATTTT CASSMGSSGYTDTQYF
TRBJ1-3 - TRBV5-6 - TGTGCCAGCAGCTTGGACATGGAGGGGAACACCATATATTTT CASSLDMEGNTIYF
TRBJ2-5 - TRBV28 - TGTGCCAGCAGTTTGGGGCGGGGACAGAGTTACGGAGAGACCCAGTACTTC CASSLGRGQSYGETQYF
TRBJ2-7 - TRBV19 TRBD2 TGTGCCAGTAGTATAGTAGCGGGAGTCTCCTACGAGCAGTACTTC CASSIVAGVSYEQYF
TRBJ2-1 - TRBV7-9 - TGTGCCAGCAGCTCCGACTTATCCGGTGAGCAGTTCTTC CASSSDLSGEQFF
TRBJ2-3 once TRBV29-1 TRBD2 TGCAGCGCTCCGGGACTAGCGGGGCGGACAGATACGCAGTATTTT CSAPGLAGRTDTQYF